The 21 T cell receptor beta chains listed next were all sequenced from one sample in a study of T cells in Graves' hyperthyroidism and ophthalmopathy. RNA transcripts served as the template for amplifying TCR beta CDR3 regions. HTBI primers drove first-round RT-PCR of the TCR CDR3. TCRdb itself ran the multiplex PCR reads through MiXCR, one entry per CDR3 protein. The top ten clones hold 10% to 12% of a sample with 400,000 to 550,000 distinct CDR3 sequences, roughly a quarter of them seen once. The sequencing input was blood. All receptors come from a woman under 40 with Graves' ophthalmopathy.

This chain joins TRBV4-1 and TRBJ1-1; a possible D gene is TRBD1 (5 bases). Germline lookup yields CDR1 MGHRA and CDR2 YSYEKL. This CDR3 has 13 amino acids. V dropped 4 bases and J dropped 11 bases, with 17 bases sitting between them. CDR3 nucleotides: TGCGCCAGCAGCCCACGAGGGGAGGGTCTCGCTTTCTTT. Protein sequence: CASSPRGEGLAFF.

Notes on this clonotype: Just one base apart from a much larger clone, this may be a read error. The chain couples TRBV20-1 to TRBJ1-2; D is perhaps TRBD1 (5 bases). Germline V gene data show CDR1 as DFQATT and CDR2 as SNEGSKA (reference sequence). The length of the CDR3 is 12 residues. The CDR3 DNA is TGCAGTGCTCCTCGGGACGACTATGGCCACACCTTC. Its translation: CSAPRDDYGHTF.

About this clonotype itself: One end of the junction does not line up with germline, which may come from a read error. The CDR3, as DNA: TGTGCCACTAAGGCGGACAGGCTCTCCTACGATCAGTACTTC. Protein product: CATKADRLSYDQYF. V and J are TRBV6-1 and TRBJ2-7; 7 positions agree with TRBD1. The CDR3 consists of 14 residues. Germline CDR1 reads MNHNS; CDR2 reads SASEGT.

This clonotype was counted at least ten times. The rearrangement uses TRBV5-5 and TRBJ1-1; D gene ambiguous. Deletions cut 2 bases from V and 7 bases from J, with 18 bases between. CDR3 length equals 15 residues. The V gene's germline CDR1 is SGHKS and CDR2 YYEKEE (reference sequence). CDR3 amino acids: CASSFGAPQIGEAFF. CDR3 nucleotide sequence: TGTGCCAGCAGCTTTGGTGCGCCGCAGATAGGTGAAGCTTTCTTT.

In its sample, this clonotype was seen many times. CDR3 nucleotides: TGTGCCAGCAGCTTACTTGCTAGCGGCCAAGAGACCCAGTACTTC. Amino acids: CASSLLASGQETQYF. The chain joins TRBV11-2 to TRBJ2-5; 7 bases fit TRBD2. In germline, CDR1 is SGHAT, CDR2 FQNNGV. V dropped 2 bases and J dropped 1; count of bases not matched to a gene: 4. The CDR3 has 15 amino acids. Full variable domain (remainder filled in from reference TRBV11-2 and TRBJ2-5): EAGVAQSPRYKIIEKRQSVAFWCNPISGHATLYWYQQILGQGPKLLIQFQNNGVVDDSQLPKDRFSAERLKGVDSTLKIQPAKLEDSAVYLCASSLLASGQETQYFGPGTRLLVL.

This clonotype was picked up many times. The chain employs TRBV6-1 and TRBJ2-2; TRBD2 is a possible D gene (6 bases). V shed 5 bases and J shed 2 bases, with 12 bases lying between them. Germline CDR1 reads MNHNS; CDR2 reads SASEGT. This CDR3 spans 15 amino acids. The CDR3 here is CASSKWDSNTGELFF. The CDR3 DNA reads as TGTGCCAGCAGTAAATGGGACTCCAACACCGGGGAGCTGTTTTTT.

This clonotype was counted ten times or more. The chain couples TRBV4-2 to TRBJ2-7; D possibly uses TRBD1 or TRBD2 (7 bases each). The CDR3 has 15 amino acids. V dropped 0 bases and J dropped 6 bases, with 15 bases sitting between them. Germline lookup yields CDR1 LGHNA and CDR2 YNFKEQ. This chain's CDR3 is CASSQDQGGRGEQYF. In DNA form, the CDR3 reads TGTGCCAGCAGCCAAGATCAGGGGGGGCGGGGCGAGCAGTACTTC.

As DNA, the CDR3 is TGTGCCAGCAGGACACCTTACATGAACACTGAAGCTTTCTTT. Protein: CASRTPYMNTEAFF. J is TRBJ1-1 and V is TRBV28; D is uncertain. CDR1 and CDR2 from the germline V gene are MDHEN and SYDVKM. Trimming removed 6 bases at V and 0 bases at J, with 11 bases between. The CDR3 is 14 residues long.

Ten or more counts support this clonotype. The chain is built from TRBV28 and TRBJ1-5; D ambiguous. Germline-derived CDR1 and CDR2 are MDHEN and SYDVKM. The CDR3 loop spans 15 amino acids. Trimming cost V 2 bases and J 4 bases, with 12 bases left between them. The CDR3 sequence: CASSLLGYGNQPQHF. In DNA form, the CDR3 reads TGTGCCAGCAGTTTACTAGGGTACGGGAATCAGCCCCAGCATTTT.

This clonotype has ten or more counts. The rearrangement joins TRBV20-1 to TRBJ1-2; perhaps TRBD1 as D (5 bases). The germline V and J ends were trimmed by 3 bases and 4 bases, with 15 bases remaining between them. The length of the CDR3 is 14 residues. In germline, CDR1 is DFQATT, CDR2 SNEGSKA (reference sequence). The DNA for the CDR3 is TGCAGTGCTAGTGAGCAACAGGCCTTCTATGGCTACACCTTC. Translating it yields CSASEQQAFYGYTF.

In regard to this clonotype: One end of the junction does not line up with germline, which may come from a read error. The CDR3 coding sequence is TGTGCCAGCAGCTTAGCGCACCAGGGTACCTACGATCAGTACTTC. Its translation is CASSLAHQGTYDQYF. This sequence joins TRBV27 and TRBJ2-7; D is perhaps TRBD1 or TRBD2 (5 bases each). This CDR3 spans 15 amino acids. Germline V gene sequence: CDR1 MNHEY, CDR2 SMNVEV (reference sequence).

CDR3 sequence: CASKRTGMSSYNSPLHF. The CDR3 region has the DNA TGTGCCAGCAAAAGGACAGGCATGAGCTCCTATAATTCACCCCTCCACTTT. The chain employs TRBV6-1 and TRBJ1-6, with 7 bases matching TRBD1. The CDR3 covers 17 residues. The V and J ends lost 7 bases and 0 bases, in that order; junction bases with no gene match: 9. Per the germline V gene, CDR1 is MNHNS and CDR2 is SASEGT.

This chain links TRBV24-1 with TRBJ2-7, with a tentative D call TRBD2 (6 bases). This CDR3 region has 12 residues. Germline V gene sequence: CDR1 KGHDR, CDR2 SFDVKD. V lost 6 bases and J 7 bases, leaving 12 bases between the germline ends. CDR3 sequence (DNA): TGTGCCACCAGTCGGGACTCTCGGGAGCAGTACTTC. It encodes CATSRDSREQYF.

This clonotype was counted at least ten times. CDR3 DNA sequence: TGTGCCAGCAGCCAAGAGCCGGAAAACTACGAGCAGTACTTC. Protein sequence: CASSQEPENYEQYF. The chain employs TRBV3-1 and TRBJ2-7, with unresolved D. CDR3 length: 14 amino acids. With 0 bases removed from V and 3 bases from J, the gap between germline ends came to 9 bases. CDR1 and CDR2 (germline): LGHDT, YNNKEL (reference sequence).

CDR3 DNA: TGTGCCAGCAGTTGGACAGGTTGGGATGGCTACACCTTC. Amino acid sequence: CASSWTGWDGYTF. This chain connects TRBV6-5 to TRBJ1-2; 7 bases are a match to TRBD1. V lost 4 bases and J lost 6; bases outside the gene matches: 5. CDR1 is MNHEY, CDR2 SVGAGI, per germline. The CDR3 extends over 13 amino acids.

The rearrangement uses TRBV25-1 and TRBJ2-5, with D tentatively TRBD2 (6 bases). The CDR3 is made up of 14 amino acids. Germline CDR1 is MGHDK and CDR2 is SYGVNS. Trimming took 6 bases from V and 2 from J, leaving 13 bases between them. The CDR3 loop reads CASSDVEGQETQYF. The CDR3 bases are TGTGCCAGCAGCGATGTGGAGGGGCAAGAGACCCAGTACTTC.

This chain links TRBV29-1 with TRBJ1-1; D is undetermined. V was shortened by 2 bases and J by 11 bases, with 12 bases between the two germline ends. CDR1 and CDR2 (germline): SQVTM, ANQGSEA. This CDR3 is built from 11 residues. The CDR3 is CSVEWEEGAFF. The CDR3, as DNA: TGCAGCGTTGAATGGGAGGAAGGGGCTTTCTTT.

This clonotype occurred a few times. The chain is built from TRBV7-8 and TRBJ1-6; D gene uncertain. The CDR3 extends over 12 amino acids. V was shortened by 4 bases and J by 9 bases, with 7 bases between the two germline ends. CDR1 and CDR2 from the germline V gene are SGHVS and FQNEAQ. CDR3 region: CASSSRRSPLHF. The CDR3 nucleotides are TGTGCCAGCAGCTCCCGTCGTTCACCCCTCCACTTT.

This clonotype appeared many times. In DNA form, the CDR3 reads TGTGCCAGCAGCTCGGACCGGACAGGGGTACACGAGCAGTACTTC. The encoded protein is CASSSDRTGVHEQYF. The chain uses TRBV7-2 and TRBJ2-7, with 9 positions matching TRBD1. The CDR3 is 15 residues long. Germline-derived CDR1 and CDR2 are SGHTA and FQGNSA. Germline trimming cut 4 bases from V and 5 bases from J; bases unmatched to any gene: 9.

In its sample, this clonotype was seen a few times. The chain links TRBV11-1 to TRBJ2-5; possible D gene TRBD1, 6 bases. This CDR3 has 14 residues. CDR1 and CDR2 from the germline V gene are SGHAT and FQDESV (reference sequence). The V end was cut by 1 base, the J end by 5 bases, with 11 bases between. Written as DNA, the CDR3 is TGTGCCAGCAGCTTAGTCTTCCAGGGGGAGACCCAGTACTTC. This gives the protein CASSLVFQGETQYF.

This clonotype occurred many times. V is TRBV2 and J is TRBJ1-6, with D hard to call. The CDR3 length is 15 residues. CDR1 and CDR2 (germline): SNHLY, FYNNEI. Trimming removed 7 bases from V and 4 bases from J, with 14 bases in between. The CDR3 reads CASTADESYNSPLHF. The CDR3 nucleotides are TGTGCCAGCACCGCAGACGAATCTTATAATTCACCCCTCCACTTT.